This T cell receptor beta chain was profiled in a study of beta chain features in type 1 diabetes. This clone has a handful of counts. CDR3 length equals 15 residues. V was pared by 4 bases and J by 4 bases, with 15 bases between. Germline loops: CDR1 MNHEY, CDR2 SMNVEV (reference sequence). A single heparinised draw of roughly 100 mL on average was taken per donor. The investigators reverse transcribed all of the isolated RNA, so they sequenced expressed TCRB transcripts. The repertoire was sequenced with immunoSEQ multiplex PCR; TCRdb's copy has only in-frame clones and lacks some. This sample has some 270,000 clones; roughly 8% occur once, and the top ten carry roughly 1%.

The receptor was derived from a young woman in good health. The rearrangement links TRBV27 to TRBJ2-3, with TRBD2 as a possible D gene (6 bases). Sequencing used central memory CD4+ T cells from blood. The CDR3 spells CASSSHPEGSDTQYF. CDR3 DNA sequence: TGTGCCAGCAGTTCACACCCGGAGGGGTCAGATACGCAGTATTTT.